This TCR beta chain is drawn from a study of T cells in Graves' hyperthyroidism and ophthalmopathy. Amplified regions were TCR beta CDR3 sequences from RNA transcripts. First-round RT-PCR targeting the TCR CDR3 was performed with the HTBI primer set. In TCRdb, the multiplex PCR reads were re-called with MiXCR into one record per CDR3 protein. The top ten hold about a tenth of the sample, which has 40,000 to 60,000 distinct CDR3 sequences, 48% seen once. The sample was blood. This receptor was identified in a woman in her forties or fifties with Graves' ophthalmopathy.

CDR3 sequence: CASSLGTVGGETQYF. CDR3 sequence (DNA): TGCGCCAGCAGCTTGGGGACGGTGGGAGGGGAGACCCAGTACTTC. The chain combines TRBV5-1 with TRBJ2-5, with TRBD2 identical over 7 bases. CDR1 and CDR2 (germline): SGHRS, YFSETQ. This CDR3 has 15 amino acids. V trimming: 0 bases; J trimming: 5 bases; junction bases outside the gene matches: 7.